The next 19 T cell receptor beta chains were all read from a single sample in a study of blood T cells in healthy people across ages. For the second PCR, which ran for about 6 to 11 cycles, a sample-barcoded 5' primer and a J-beta primer mix were used. Each CDR3 protein is one row after TCRdb ran MiXCR on the 5' RACE reads. Here the sample spans around 870,000 distinct CDR3 sequences, about 28% being singletons. The specimen sequenced was blood. Every receptor here comes from a woman over 75 in good health.

This clonotype was seen at least ten times. The CDR3 sequence: CASSSSPTGEQYF. The CDR3 DNA follows: TGTGCCAGCAGTTCAAGCCCCACTGGCGAGCAGTACTTC. The chain is built from TRBV7-2 and TRBJ2-7; D unresolved. With 6 bases removed from V and 6 bases from J, the gap between germline ends came to 15 bases. The V gene's germline CDR1 is SGHTA and CDR2 FQGNSA. The CDR3 sequence is 13 residues long.

This clonotype occurred a few times. The chain carries TRBV7-9 and TRBJ1-1, with 7 bases fitting TRBD1. Germline lookup yields CDR1 SEHNR and CDR2 FQNEAQ (reference sequence). This CDR3 region has 14 residues. Trimming took 4 bases from V and 5 from J; bases not matched to a gene: 7. This CDR3 reads CASSSITTGTEAFF. CDR3 DNA sequence: TGTGCCAGCAGCTCAATAACGACAGGGACTGAAGCTTTCTTT.

In this sample, this clonotype turned up once. A much more abundant neighbour one base away suggests this may be a read error. The rearrangement uses TRBV20-1 and TRBJ2-3; no definite D call. The CDR3 extends over 14 amino acids. Per germline, CDR1 DFQATT and CDR2 SNEGSKA (reference sequence). The CDR3 region is CSASSAHNTDMQYF. CDR3 coding DNA: TGCAGTGCTAGTTCGGCGCATAACACAGATATGCAGTATTTT.

J is TRBJ2-1 and V is TRBV5-5; D ambiguous. Trimming shortened V by 7 bases and J by 10 bases, and 15 bases separated the two germline ends. This CDR3 comprises 12 residues. The germline CDR1 and CDR2 sequences are SGHKS and YYEKEE (reference sequence). The CDR3 protein is CASGRNSYEQFF. Written as DNA, the CDR3 is TGTGCCAGCGGCCGGAACTCCTACGAGCAGTTCTTC.

The table lists this clonotype with many counts. This chain uses TRBV6-2 or TRBV6-3 with TRBJ2-5; 8 bases match TRBD1. This CDR3 spans 14 amino acids. The germline V gene has CDR1 MNHEY and CDR2 SVGEGT. Germline trimming cut 5 bases from V and 4 bases from J; bases unmatched to any gene: 6. CDR3 nucleotides: TGTGCCAGCAGTGGAAGACAGGGGCGAGAGACCCAGTACTTC. Its protein is CASSGRQGRETQYF.

This clonotype occurred many times. The V call is TRBV29-1, the J call TRBJ1-4; TRBD1 might be the D (5 bases). V shed 6 bases and J shed 6 bases, with 8 bases lying between them. This CDR3 has 11 residues. CDR1 SQVTM and CDR2 ANQGSEA come from the germline V gene. CDR3 coding DNA: TGCAGCGTCCTCAGGGATGAAAAACTGTTTTTT. As protein: CSVLRDEKLFF.

In its sample, this clonotype was seen a few times. The CDR3 sequence is CSVDHGQGRDGYTF. CDR3 in DNA: TGCAGCGTTGACCATGGACAGGGGAGAGATGGCTACACCTTC. This rearrangement joins TRBV29-1 to TRBJ1-2; 9 positions agree with TRBD1. The CDR3 has 14 residues. J lost 6 bases, V lost 3 bases, and 8 bases had no gene match. Germline V CDR1 and CDR2: SQVTM, ANQGSEA.

This clonotype was seen a few times. This may come from a read error, since a much larger clone is one base off. V and J are TRBV18 and TRBJ2-7, with D possibly called TRBD1 or TRBD2 (5 bases each). The V gene's germline CDR1 is KGHSH and CDR2 LQKENI. The CDR3 is 13 amino acids. The CDR3: CACSPQSEGEQYF. CDR3 coding DNA: TGTGCCTGCTCACCACAGAGTGAGGGGGAGCAGTACTTC.

Remarks on this clonotype: This clone may be a read error of a much larger clone one base away. The V call is TRBV15, the J call TRBJ2-4, with a tentative D call TRBD2 (5 bases). TRBJ2-5 explains the end of the DNA better; the J call may be wrong. The CDR3 totals 16 residues. Germline assignment: CDR1 LNHNV and CDR2 YYDKDF (reference sequence). The CDR3 sequence: CATSLGRWARDETQYF. CDR3 nucleotide sequence: TGTGCCACCAGCTTAGGTCGGTGGGCGAGGGATGAGACCCAGTACTTC.

The chain is built from TRBV2 and TRBJ2-7, with TRBD1 identical over 8 bases. Germline-derived CDR1 and CDR2 are SNHLY and FYNNEI. The CDR3 is 16 residues long. Trimming at V came to 6 bases and at J to 1 base, leaving 11 bases not matched to a gene. The CDR3 loop is CASRDGQGSPSYEQYF. For the CDR3, the DNA is TGTGCCAGCAGGGACGGACAGGGCTCGCCATCCTACGAGCAGTACTTC. The full variable domain, in which reference TRBV2 and TRBJ2-7 provide the parts outside the CDR3, is EPEVTQTPSHQVTQMGQEVILRCVPISNHLYFYWYRQILGQKVEFLVSFYNNEISEKSEIFDDQFSVERPDGSNFTLKIRSTKLEDSAMYFCASRDGQGSPSYEQYFGPGTRLTVT.

This clonotype was counted between two and nine times. V gene TRBV7-6 combines with J gene TRBJ2-1, with D maybe TRBD2 (7 bases). The DNA end lines up better with TRBJ2-7; the J call may be wrong. CDR3 length: 15 residues. The V gene's germline CDR1 is SGHVS and CDR2 FNYEAQ. In DNA form, the CDR3 reads TGTGCCAGCAGCTTAGGGGAGGGGGGTTACAATGAGCAGTACTTC. Its protein product is CASSLGEGGYNEQYF.

The rearrangement joins TRBV19 to TRBJ2-1, with D maybe TRBD1 (6 bases). Trimming shortened V by 6 bases and J by 8 bases, and 14 bases separated the two germline ends. The CDR3 has 13 amino acids. Germline lookup yields CDR1 LNHDA and CDR2 SQIVND (reference sequence). CDR3 sequence: CASSSQGTHEQFF. Written as DNA, the CDR3 is TGTGCCAGTAGCTCCCAGGGGACCCATGAGCAGTTCTTC.

The chain uses TRBV7-2 and TRBJ2-7; 10 bases agree with TRBD1. Germline CDR1 reads SGHTA; CDR2 reads FQGNSA. The CDR3 sequence is 15 residues long. The J segment lost 7 bases and the V segment lost 5 bases, leaving 11 bases of the junction unmatched. The CDR3 DNA sequence: TGTGCCAGCAGCCGGGGACAGGGGCCATCGCGGGAGCAGTACTTC. Its protein product is CASSRGQGPSREQYF.

Notes on this clonotype: A much larger clone differs by one base, so this may be a read error. DNA of the CDR3: TGTGCCAGCAGTCTAGCGGAGGGAAACTACGAGCAGTACTTC. Its translation is CASSLAEGNYEQYF. This chain links TRBV6-5 with TRBJ2-7, with TRBD2 identical over 7 bases. The CDR3 is 14 residues long. Germline CDR1 reads MNHEY; CDR2 reads SVGAGI. J lost 3 bases, V lost 5 bases, and 7 bases had no gene match.

The chain uses TRBV9 and TRBJ1-5, with D possibly TRBD1 on 5 matching bases. This CDR3 is built from 14 residues. V was clipped by 0 bases and J by 6 bases, with 10 bases between them. CDR1 is SGDLS, CDR2 YYNGEE, per germline. In DNA, the CDR3 is TGTGCCAGCAGCGTAGTTCGGGGCGGTCAGCCCCAGCATTTT. Its translation: CASSVVRGGQPQHF.

The chain recombines TRBV20-1 with TRBJ2-5; D gene unclear. V lost 5 bases and J lost 1, with 8 bases in between. This CDR3 is built from 12 residues. Germline assignment: CDR1 DFQATT and CDR2 SNEGSKA (reference sequence). CDR3 sequence reads: CSAGVVQETQYF. DNA for the CDR3: TGCAGTGCTGGAGTAGTCCAAGAGACCCAGTACTTC.

This clonotype was observed at least ten times. The chain is built from TRBV6-2 or TRBV6-3 and TRBJ1-2, with a tentative D call TRBD1 (6 bases). Between the trimmed V and J ends, which lost 2 bases and 4 bases, there was a span of 14 bases. CDR3 length: 15 amino acids. Germline-derived CDR1 and CDR2 are MNHEY and SVGEGT. The DNA for the CDR3 is TGTGCCAGCAGTTACGGTCTGCGGGGGGCCTATGGCTACACCTTC. Translated: CASSYGLRGAYGYTF.

As concerns this clonotype: A much larger clonotype is one base distant, so this may be a read error. The chain recombines TRBV7-2 with TRBJ2-1; D might be TRBD1 (6 bases). The V gene lost 4 bases and the J gene lost 12 bases, with 22 bases spanning the gap. This CDR3 has 15 residues. The germline V gene encodes CDR1 SGHTA and CDR2 FQGNSA. CDR3 sequence: CASSSVGGGSGGQFF. The CDR3 DNA follows: TGTGCCAGCAGCTCGGTAGGGGGTGGTTCGGGTGGGCAGTTCTTC.

The chain uses TRBV7-2 and TRBJ2-4; D possibly corresponds to TRBD1 (5 bases). With the DNA end fitting TRBJ2-5 better, the J assignment may be wrong. This CDR3 contains 16 residues. Germline-derived CDR1 and CDR2 are SGHTA and FQGNSA. The chain's CDR3 is CASSPTQGKLGKTQYF. Written as DNA, the CDR3 is TGTGCCAGCAGCCCTACCCAGGGAAAGCTTGGGAAGACCCAGTACTTC.